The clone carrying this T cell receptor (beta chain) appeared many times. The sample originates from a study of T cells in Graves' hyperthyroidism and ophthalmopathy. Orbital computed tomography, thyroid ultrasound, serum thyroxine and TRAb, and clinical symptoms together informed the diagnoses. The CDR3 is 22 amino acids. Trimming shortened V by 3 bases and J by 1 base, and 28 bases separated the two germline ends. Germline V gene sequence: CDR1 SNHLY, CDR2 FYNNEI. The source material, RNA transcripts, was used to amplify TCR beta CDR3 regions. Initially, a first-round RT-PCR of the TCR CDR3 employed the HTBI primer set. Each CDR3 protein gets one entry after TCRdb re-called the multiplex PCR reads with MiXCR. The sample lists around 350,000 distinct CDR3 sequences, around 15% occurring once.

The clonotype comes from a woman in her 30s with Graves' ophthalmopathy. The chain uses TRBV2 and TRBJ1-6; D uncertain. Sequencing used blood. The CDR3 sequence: CASSDPPFSGEATFSYNSPLHF. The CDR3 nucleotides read TGTGCCAGCAGTGATCCACCCTTTAGTGGGGAGGCTACTTTTTCCTATAATTCACCCCTCCACTTT.